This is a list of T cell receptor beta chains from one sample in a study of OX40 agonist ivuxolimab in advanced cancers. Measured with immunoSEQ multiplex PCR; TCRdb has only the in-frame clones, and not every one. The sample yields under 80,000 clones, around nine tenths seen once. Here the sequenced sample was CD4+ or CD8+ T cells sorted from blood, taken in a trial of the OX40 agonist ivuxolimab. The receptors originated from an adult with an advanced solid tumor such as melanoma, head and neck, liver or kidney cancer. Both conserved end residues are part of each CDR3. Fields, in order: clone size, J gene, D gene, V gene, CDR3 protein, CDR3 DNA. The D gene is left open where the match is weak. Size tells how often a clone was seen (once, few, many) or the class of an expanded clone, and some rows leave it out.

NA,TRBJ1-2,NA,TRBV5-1,CASSLGGLGSYGYTF,TGCGCCAGCAGCTTGGGTGGTTTAGGGAGCTATGGCTACACCTTC
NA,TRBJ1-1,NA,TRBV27,CASSSQMGTEAFF,TGTGCCAGCAGTTCCCAGATGGGCACTGAAGCTTTCTTT
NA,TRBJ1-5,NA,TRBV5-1,CASSLEAGVQPQHF,TGCGCCAGCAGCTTGGAGGCAGGGGTTCAGCCCCAGCATTTT
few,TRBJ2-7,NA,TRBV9,CASSAQEGGQQYF,TGTGCCAGCAGCGCACAGGAAGGGGGGCAGCAGTACTTC
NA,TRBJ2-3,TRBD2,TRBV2,CASSEGLAGESTDTQYF,TGTGCCAGCAGTGAGGGTCTAGCGGGGGAGAGCACAGATACGCAGTATTTT
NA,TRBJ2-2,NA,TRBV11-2,CASSLFSRGTGELFF,TGTGCCAGCAGCTTGTTCTCGCGGGGCACCGGGGAGCTGTTTTTT
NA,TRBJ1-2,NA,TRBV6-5,CASRSPGINYGYTF,TGTGCCAGCAGGTCTCCAGGGATAAACTATGGCTACACCTTC
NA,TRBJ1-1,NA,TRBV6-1,CASSYMKNTEAFF,TGTGCCAGCAGTTATATGAAGAACACTGAAGCTTTCTTT
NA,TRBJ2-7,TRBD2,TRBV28,CASSLTSGRSEQYF,TGTGCCAGCAGTCTTACTAGCGGGAGGAGCGAGCAGTACTTC
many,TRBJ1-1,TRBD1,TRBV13,CASRVTGGEAFSAFF,TGTGCCAGCAGGGTGACAGGGGGCGAGGCGTTTTCAGCTTTCTTT
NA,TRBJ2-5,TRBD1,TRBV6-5,CASSRQGAGTQYF,TGTGCCAGCAGCCGACAGGGGGCAGGGACCCAGTACTTC
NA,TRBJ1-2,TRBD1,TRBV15,CATSRGSRTGYGYTF,TGTGCCACCAGCAGAGGTTCAAGGACAGGCTATGGCTACACCTTC
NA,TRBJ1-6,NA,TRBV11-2,CASGPGNHNSPLHF,TGTGCCAGCGGACCCGGGAACCATAATTCACCCCTCCACTTT
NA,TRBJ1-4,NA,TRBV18,CASSPLRNEKLFF,TGTGCCAGCTCACCACTTAGGAATGAAAAACTGTTTTTT
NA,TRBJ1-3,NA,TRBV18,CASSPRRPDTGNTIYF,TGTGCCAGCTCACCAAGGCGCCCAGACACTGGAAACACCATATATTTT
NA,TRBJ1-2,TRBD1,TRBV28,CASSFPTGEAYGYTF,TGTGCCAGCAGTTTCCCGACAGGGGAGGCGTATGGCTACACCTTC
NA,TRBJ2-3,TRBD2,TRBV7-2,CASSLSGGGPDTQYF,TGTGCCAGCAGCTTAAGCGGGGGGGGGCCAGATACGCAGTATTTT
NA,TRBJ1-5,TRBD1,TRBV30,CAWSIDRDQPQHF,TGTGCCTGGAGTATTGACAGGGATCAGCCCCAGCATTTT
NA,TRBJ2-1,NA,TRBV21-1,CASSKGKKCEAGLSYNEQFF,TGTGCCAGCAGCAAAGGAAAGAAGTGCGAGGCCGGACTTTCCTACAATGAGCAGTTCTTC
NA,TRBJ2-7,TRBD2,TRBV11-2,CASSAGTSGDYEQYF,TGTGCCAGCAGCGCTGGGACTAGCGGAGATTACGAGCAGTACTTC
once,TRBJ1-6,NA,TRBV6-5,CASSYSSPRNSPLHF,TGTGCCAGCAGTTACTCGAGTCCGAGAAATTCACCCCTCCACTTT
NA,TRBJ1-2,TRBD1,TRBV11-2,CASSYRTGEEGYTF,TGTGCCAGCAGCTACCGGACAGGGGAGGAGGGCTACACCTTC
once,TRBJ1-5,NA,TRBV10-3,CAISELGPSNQPQHF,TGTGCCATCAGTGAGCTAGGACCATCCAATCAGCCCCAGCATTTT
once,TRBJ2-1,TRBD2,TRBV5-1,CASGRGGSYNEQFF,TGCGCCAGCGGCCGGGGGGGATCCTACAATGAGCAGTTCTTC
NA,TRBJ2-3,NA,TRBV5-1,CASSLVPGTDTQYF,TGCGCCAGCAGCTTGGTCCCCGGCACAGATACGCAGTATTTT
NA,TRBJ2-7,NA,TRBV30,CAWSTSYEQYF,TGTGCCTGGAGTACTTCCTACGAGCAGTACTTC
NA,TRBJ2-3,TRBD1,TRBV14,CASSPLTGTGGTDTQYF,TGTGCCAGCAGCCCCTTAACCGGGACAGGGGGTACAGATACGCAGTATTTT
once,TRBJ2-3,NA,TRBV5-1,CASSLVGRDTQYF,TGCGCCAGCAGCTTGGTCGGGCGTGATACGCAGTATTTT
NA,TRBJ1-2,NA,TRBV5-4,CASSSPGGVGYTF,TGTGCCAGCAGCTCACCCGGGGGAGTCGGCTACACCTTC
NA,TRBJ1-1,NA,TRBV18,CASSRQNGGDTEAFF,TGTGCCAGCTCACGACAAAATGGTGGGGACACTGAAGCTTTCTTT
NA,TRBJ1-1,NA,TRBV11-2,CASSPRRTAEAFF,TGTGCCAGCAGTCCCCGACGAACGGCTGAAGCTTTCTTT
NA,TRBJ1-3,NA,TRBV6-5,CASSYGGDSGNTIYF,TGTGCCAGCAGTTACGGGGGAGACTCTGGAAACACCATATATTTT
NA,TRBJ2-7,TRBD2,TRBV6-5,CASWDYIYEQYF,TGTGCCAGCTGGGACTACATCTACGAGCAGTACTTC
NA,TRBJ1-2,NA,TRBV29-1,CSVEGDLRGSGYGYTF,TGCAGCGTTGAAGGAGACCTTAGGGGGTCTGGCTATGGCTACACCTTC
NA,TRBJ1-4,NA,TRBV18,CASSPGSFATNEKLFF,TGTGCCAGCTCACCCGGCAGCTTCGCAACTAATGAAAAACTGTTTTTT
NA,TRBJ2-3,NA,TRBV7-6,CASSLEDTQYF,TGTGCCAGCAGCCTCGAAGATACGCAGTATTTT
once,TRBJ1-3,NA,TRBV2,CASSKRGGLAGNTIYF,TGTGCCAGCAGTAAAAGGGGGGGTCTGGCTGGAAACACCATATATTTT
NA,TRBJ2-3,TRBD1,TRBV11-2,CASSPARTGGARLSDTQYF,TGTGCCAGCAGCCCCGCCAGGACAGGGGGCGCAAGATTATCAGATACGCAGTATTTT
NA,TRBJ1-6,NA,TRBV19,CASSMQTVPMRMSQSPLHF,TGTGCCAGTAGTATGCAGACAGTGCCAATGAGGATGTCTCAATCACCCCTCCACTTT
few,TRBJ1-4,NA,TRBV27,CASSFRARTNEKLFF,TGTGCCAGCAGTTTCAGGGCTAGGACTAATGAAAAACTGTTTTTT
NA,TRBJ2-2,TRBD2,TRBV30,CAWRASGFANTGELFF,TGTGCCTGGAGGGCTAGCGGCTTTGCGAACACCGGGGAGCTGTTTTTT
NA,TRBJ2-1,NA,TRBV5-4,CASSLELRPRENEQFF,TGTGCCAGCAGCTTGGAGTTACGGCCCAGGGAAAATGAGCAGTTCTTC